This passage covers 5 T cell receptor beta chains from one sample sequenced in a study of regulatory T cells in long-lasting Graves disease. Time point of the sample: newly diagnosed GD, antithyroid drugs for less than 3 months. The TCR library used RNA extracted from PBMCs. Building the TCR beta libraries relied on iRepertoire HTBI primers, and CDR3 regions underwent Arm-PCR. TCRdb analysed the multiplex PCR reads with MiXCR anew, one entry per CDR3 protein. Here the sample spans approximately 390,000 distinct CDR3 sequences, about 16% being singletons. The data were also submitted as part of a second study, on T cells in Graves' hyperthyroidism and ophthalmopathy.

Here the sequenced sample was peripheral blood mononuclear cells (PBMCs), taken at new diagnosis, from a patient treated with antithyroid drugs. The source of these receptors is a woman between 18 and 29 years old with Graves disease.

This clonotype turned up a few times. The chain carries TRBV28 and TRBJ1-2; no reliable D call. The V end lost 6 bases, the J end lost 0 bases, and 11 bases lay between the germline ends. CDR3 length: 14 amino acids. Germline CDR1 MDHEN, CDR2 SYDVKM. For the CDR3, the DNA is TGTGCCAGCAGGATTGGCACCACTAACTATGGCTACACCTTC. Its protein is CASRIGTTNYGYTF.

In this sample, this clonotype turned up many times. The chain has TRBV7-3 and TRBJ1-1, with D possibly TRBD1 on 6 matching bases. V was clipped by 1 base and J by 6 bases, with 15 bases between them. This CDR3 contains 15 residues. The germline V gene has CDR1 SGHTA and CDR2 FQGTGA. CDR3 sequence (DNA): TGTGCCAGCAGCTTAAATGGGGGCCTAGACTCTGAAGCTTTCTTT. Its protein is CASSLNGGLDSEAFF. Variable domain in full (rest from reference TRBV7-3 and TRBJ1-1): GAGVSQTPSNKVTEKGKYVELRCDPISGHTALYWYRQSLGQGPEFLIYFQGTGAADDSGLPNDRFFAVRPEGSVSTLKIQRTERGDSAVYLCASSLNGGLDSEAFFGQGTRLTVV.

This clonotype was seen many times. This chain joins TRBV28 and TRBJ1-1; tentative D call: TRBD1 (5 bases). The germline CDR1 and CDR2 sequences are MDHEN and SYDVKM. The CDR3 is 18 amino acids. Trimming took 2 bases from V and 0 from J, leaving 19 bases between them. CDR3 loop: CASSLIGAWDLMNTEAFF. For the CDR3, the DNA is TGTGCCAGCAGTTTAATCGGGGCCTGGGACCTGATGAACACTGAAGCTTTCTTT.

This clonotype was seen at least ten times. V usage is TRBV2 and J usage is TRBJ2-3, with D maybe TRBD1 (6 bases). V was clipped by 6 bases and J by 1 base, with 14 bases between them. CDR3 length equals 15 residues. Germline CDR1 is SNHLY and CDR2 is FYNNEI. The CDR3 nucleotides read TGTGCCAGCAGGGTACAGGGAACGGGCACAGATACGCAGTATTTT. Its translation is CASRVQGTGTDTQYF. Filled out from reference TRBV2 and TRBJ2-3, the complete variable domain reads EPEVTQTPSHQVTQMGQEVILRCVPISNHLYFYWYRQILGQKVEFLVSFYNNEISEKSEIFDDQFSVERPDGSNFTLKIRSTKLEDSAMYFCASRVQGTGTDTQYFGPGTRLTVL.

The sample holds many counts of this clonotype. The chain couples TRBV2 to TRBJ1-4, with TRBD1 matching 10 bases. J gave up 4 bases and V 7 bases, and 6 bases lay outside the gene matches. Germline V gives CDR1 SNHLY, CDR2 FYNNEI. The CDR3 runs to 15 residues. This chain's CDR3 is CASKDRGTGNEKLFF. The CDR3 DNA reads as TGTGCCAGCAAGGACAGGGGGACGGGTAATGAAAAACTGTTTTTT.